This T cell receptor (beta chain) stems from a study of CDR3 diversity in severe acne. The CDR3 has 13 amino acids. V lost 6 bases to trimming and J lost 6 bases, with 18 bases between them. Germline assignment: CDR1 DFQATT and CDR2 SNEGSKA (reference sequence). Using its own MiXCR run on the PCR reads, TCRdb lists one record per CDR3 protein. This repertoire shows about 85,000 distinct CDR3 sequences, 48% found once; its top ten account for 9.5% to 13%. This clonotype was counted at least ten times. This rearrangement joins TRBV20-1 to TRBJ2-7, with a possible D match to TRBD1 (5 bases). The receptor comes from a male donor in good health, serving as a control. The sequencing sample was made of blood. The CDR3 sequence: CSAPRGSAREQYF. CDR3 nucleotide sequence: TGCAGTGCCCCTAGGGGATCCGCGCGCGAGCAGTACTTC.